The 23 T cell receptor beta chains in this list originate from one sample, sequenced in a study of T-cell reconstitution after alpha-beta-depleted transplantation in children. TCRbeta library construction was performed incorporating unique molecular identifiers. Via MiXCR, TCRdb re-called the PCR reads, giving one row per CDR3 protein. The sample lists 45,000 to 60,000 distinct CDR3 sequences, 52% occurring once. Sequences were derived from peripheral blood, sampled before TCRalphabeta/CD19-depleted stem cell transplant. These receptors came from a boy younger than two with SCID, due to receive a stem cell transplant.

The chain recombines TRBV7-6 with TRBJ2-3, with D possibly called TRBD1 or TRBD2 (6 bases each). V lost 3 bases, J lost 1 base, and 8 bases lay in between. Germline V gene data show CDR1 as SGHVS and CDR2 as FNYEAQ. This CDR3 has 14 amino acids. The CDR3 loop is CASSLRGGTDTQYF. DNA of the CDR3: TGTGCCAGCAGCTTGAGGGGGGGCACAGATACGCAGTATTTT. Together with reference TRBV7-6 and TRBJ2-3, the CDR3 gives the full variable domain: GAGVSQSPRYKVTKRGQDVALRCDPISGHVSLYWYRQALGQGPEFLTYFNYEAQQDKSGLPNDRFSAERPEGSISTLTIQRTEQRDSAMYRCASSLRGGTDTQYFGPGTRLTVL.

Here the CDR3 reads CSATVADTQYF. CDR3 sequence (DNA): TGCAGTGCTACAGTAGCAGATACGCAGTATTTT. This chain links TRBV20-1 with TRBJ2-3; unclear D gene. CDR1 is DFQATT, CDR2 SNEGSKA, per germline (reference sequence). Trimming removed 4 bases at V and 4 bases at J, with 6 bases between. The CDR3 has 11 residues.

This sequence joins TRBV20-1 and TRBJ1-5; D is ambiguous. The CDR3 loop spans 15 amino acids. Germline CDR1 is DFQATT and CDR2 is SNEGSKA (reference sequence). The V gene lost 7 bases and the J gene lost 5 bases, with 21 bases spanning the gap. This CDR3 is CSVKLPRGGDQPQHF. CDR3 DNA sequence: TGCAGTGTTAAGCTCCCTCGAGGTGGGGATCAGCCCCAGCATTTT.

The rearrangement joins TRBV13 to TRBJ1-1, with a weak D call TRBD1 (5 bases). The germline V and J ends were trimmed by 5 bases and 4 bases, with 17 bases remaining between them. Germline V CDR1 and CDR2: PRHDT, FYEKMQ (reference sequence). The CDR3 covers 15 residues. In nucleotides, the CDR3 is TGTGCCAGCAGCCCCCCCCAGGGCATTCGCACTGAAGCTTTCTTT. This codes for CASSPPQGIRTEAFF. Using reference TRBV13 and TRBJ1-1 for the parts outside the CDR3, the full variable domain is AAGVIQSPRHLIKEKRETATLKCYPIPRHDTVYWYQQGPGQDPQFLISFYEKMQSDKGSIPDRFSAQQFSDYHSELNMSSLELGDSALYFCASSPPQGIRTEAFFGQGTRLTVV.

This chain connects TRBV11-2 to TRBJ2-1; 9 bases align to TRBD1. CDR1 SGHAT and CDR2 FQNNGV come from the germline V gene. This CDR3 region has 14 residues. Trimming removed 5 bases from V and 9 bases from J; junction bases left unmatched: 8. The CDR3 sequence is CASSVGTGNSEQFF. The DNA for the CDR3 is TGTGCCAGCAGCGTCGGGACAGGGAACAGTGAGCAGTTCTTC.

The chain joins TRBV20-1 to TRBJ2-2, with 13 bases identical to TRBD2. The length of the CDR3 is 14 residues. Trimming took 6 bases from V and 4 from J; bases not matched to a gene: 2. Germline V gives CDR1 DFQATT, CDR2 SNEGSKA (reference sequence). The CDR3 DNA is TGCAGTGCCAGACTAGCGGGGGGCACCGGGGAGCTGTTTTTT. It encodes CSARLAGGTGELFF.

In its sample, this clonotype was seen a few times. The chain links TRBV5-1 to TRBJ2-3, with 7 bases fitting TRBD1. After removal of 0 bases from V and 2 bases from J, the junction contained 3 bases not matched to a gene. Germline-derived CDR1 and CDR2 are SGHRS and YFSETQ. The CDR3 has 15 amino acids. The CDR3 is CASSLEGTDTDTQYF. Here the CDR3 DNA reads TGCGCCAGCAGCTTGGAAGGGACAGACACAGATACGCAGTATTTT.

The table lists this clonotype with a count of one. This CDR3 reads CASSLSLGLRTTIQETQYF. The CDR3 nucleotides read TGTGCCAGCAGCTTGAGTCTGGGACTCCGCACCACTATCCAAGAGACCCAGTACTTC. The chain employs TRBV11-2 and TRBJ2-5; perhaps TRBD2 as D (6 bases). The CDR3 has 19 amino acids. V shed 3 bases and J shed 1 base, with 24 bases lying between them. Per germline, CDR1 SGHAT and CDR2 FQNNGV.

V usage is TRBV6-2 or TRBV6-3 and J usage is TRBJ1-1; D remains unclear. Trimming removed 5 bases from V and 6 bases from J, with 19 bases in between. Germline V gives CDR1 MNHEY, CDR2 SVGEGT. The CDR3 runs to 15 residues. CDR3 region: CASSTIRGSGSEAFF. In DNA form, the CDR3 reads TGTGCCAGCAGTACCATTCGGGGTTCTGGTTCTGAAGCTTTCTTT.

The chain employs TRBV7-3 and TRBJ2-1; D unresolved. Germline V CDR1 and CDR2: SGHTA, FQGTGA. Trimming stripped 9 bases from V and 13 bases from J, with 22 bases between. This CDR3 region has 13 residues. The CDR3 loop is CASQLSLGGTQFF. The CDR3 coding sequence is TGTGCCAGTCAGCTTAGTCTAGGTGGTACCCAGTTCTTC.

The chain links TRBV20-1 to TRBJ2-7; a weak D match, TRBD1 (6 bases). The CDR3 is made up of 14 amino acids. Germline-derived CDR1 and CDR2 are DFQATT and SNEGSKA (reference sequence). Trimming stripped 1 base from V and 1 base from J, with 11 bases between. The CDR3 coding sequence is TGCAGTGCTAGAGCACAGGGCCGTTCCTACGAGCAGTACTTC. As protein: CSARAQGRSYEQYF.

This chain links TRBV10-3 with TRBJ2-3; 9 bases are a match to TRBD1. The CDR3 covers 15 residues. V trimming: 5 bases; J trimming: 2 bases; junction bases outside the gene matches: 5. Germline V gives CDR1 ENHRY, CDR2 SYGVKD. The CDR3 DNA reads TGTGCCATCAGTAGGACAGGGGTAAACACAGATACGCAGTATTTT. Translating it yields CAISRTGVNTDTQYF.

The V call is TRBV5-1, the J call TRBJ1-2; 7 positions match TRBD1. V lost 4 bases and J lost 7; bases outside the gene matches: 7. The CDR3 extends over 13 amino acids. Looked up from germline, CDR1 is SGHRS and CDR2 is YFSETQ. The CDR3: CASSHDRVSGYTF. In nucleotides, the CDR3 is TGCGCCAGCAGCCATGACAGGGTTAGTGGCTACACCTTC.

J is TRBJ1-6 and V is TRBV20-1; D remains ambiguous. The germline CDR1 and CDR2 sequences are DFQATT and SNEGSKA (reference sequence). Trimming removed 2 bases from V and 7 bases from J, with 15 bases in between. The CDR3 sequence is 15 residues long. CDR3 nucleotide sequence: TGCAGTGCTAGACCGACGGGGTTCCGCAATTCACCCCTCCACTTT. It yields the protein CSARPTGFRNSPLHF.

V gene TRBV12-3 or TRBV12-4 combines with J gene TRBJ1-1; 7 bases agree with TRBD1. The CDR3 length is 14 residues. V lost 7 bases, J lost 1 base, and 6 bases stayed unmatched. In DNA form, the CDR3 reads TGTGCCAGCAATGGAGACAGGGCGAACACTGAAGCTTTCTTT. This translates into CASNGDRANTEAFF.

As DNA, the CDR3 is TGCAGTGCTCGGGACGGTGTAAGAGATACGCAGTATTTT. Its translation: CSARDGVRDTQYF. The rearrangement joins TRBV20-1 to TRBJ2-3; D might be TRBD1 or TRBD2, each matching 5 bases. V lost 5 bases and J 5 bases, leaving 14 bases between the germline ends. The CDR3 runs 13 residues. Germline-derived CDR1 and CDR2 are DFQATT and SNEGSKA (reference sequence).

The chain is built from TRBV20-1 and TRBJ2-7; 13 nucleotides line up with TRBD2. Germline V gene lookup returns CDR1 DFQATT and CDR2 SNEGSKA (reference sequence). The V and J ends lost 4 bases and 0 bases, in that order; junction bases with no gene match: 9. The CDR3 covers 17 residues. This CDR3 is CSAIPRGLAGPSYEQYF. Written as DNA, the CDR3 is TGCAGTGCTATCCCGAGGGGACTAGCGGGGCCCTCCTACGAGCAGTACTTC.

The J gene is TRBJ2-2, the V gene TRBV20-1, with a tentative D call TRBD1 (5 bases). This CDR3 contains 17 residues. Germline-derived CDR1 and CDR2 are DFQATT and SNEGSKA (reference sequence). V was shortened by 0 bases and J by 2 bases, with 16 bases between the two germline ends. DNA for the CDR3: TGCAGTGCTAGAGACGAAGTCTCGACAGTTAACACCGGGGAGCTGTTTTTT. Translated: CSARDEVSTVNTGELFF.

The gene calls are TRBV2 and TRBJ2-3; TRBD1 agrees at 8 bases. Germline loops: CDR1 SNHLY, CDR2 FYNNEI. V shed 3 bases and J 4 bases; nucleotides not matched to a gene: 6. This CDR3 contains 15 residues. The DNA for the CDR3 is TGTGCCAGCAGTGAGGGTAGGACAGGGCCAGATACGCAGTATTTT. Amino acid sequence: CASSEGRTGPDTQYF. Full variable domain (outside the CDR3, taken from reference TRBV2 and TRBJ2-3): EPEVTQTPSHQVTQMGQEVILRCVPISNHLYFYWYRQILGQKVEFLVSFYNNEISEKSEIFDDQFSVERPDGSNFTLKIRSTKLEDSAMYFCASSEGRTGPDTQYFGPGTRLTVL.

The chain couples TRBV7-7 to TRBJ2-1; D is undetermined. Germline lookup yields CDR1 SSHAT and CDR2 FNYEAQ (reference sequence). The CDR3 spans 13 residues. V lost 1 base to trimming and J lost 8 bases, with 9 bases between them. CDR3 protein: CASSLDKGDEQFF. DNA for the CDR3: TGTGCCAGCAGCTTAGACAAGGGCGATGAGCAGTTCTTC.

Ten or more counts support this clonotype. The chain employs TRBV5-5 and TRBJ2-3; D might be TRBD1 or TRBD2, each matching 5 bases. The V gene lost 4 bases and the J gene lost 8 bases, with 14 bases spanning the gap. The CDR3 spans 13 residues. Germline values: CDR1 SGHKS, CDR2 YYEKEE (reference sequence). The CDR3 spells CASSLTGGGTQYF. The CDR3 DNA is TGTGCCAGCAGCCTAACAGGTGGGGGTACGCAGTATTTT.

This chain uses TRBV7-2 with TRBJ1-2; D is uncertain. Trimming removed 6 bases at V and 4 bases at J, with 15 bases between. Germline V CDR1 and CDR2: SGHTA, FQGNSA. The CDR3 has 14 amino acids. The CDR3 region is CASRFPGGGYGYTF. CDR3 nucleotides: TGTGCCAGCAGATTCCCGGGCGGAGGCTATGGCTACACCTTC.

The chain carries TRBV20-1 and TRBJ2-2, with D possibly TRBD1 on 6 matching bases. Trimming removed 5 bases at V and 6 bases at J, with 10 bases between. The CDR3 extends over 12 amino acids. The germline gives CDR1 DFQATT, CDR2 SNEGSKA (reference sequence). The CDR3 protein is CSAVHRAGELFF. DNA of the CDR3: TGCAGTGCTGTCCACAGGGCCGGGGAGCTGTTTTTT.